This paragraph reports one T cell receptor (beta chain). Its antigen remains unknown. This sample was taken from a study of cytomegalovirus exposure and HLA in healthy donors. General study findings and limits: Roughly uniform sequencing depth across donors was assumed, possibly incorrectly. The records held CMV serostatus as the only immune exposure information.

Donors counted as nominally healthy when sampled, yet unrecorded immune exposures were likely. Germline assignment: CDR1 SNHLY and CDR2 FYNNEI. The CDR3 is 14 residues long. Trimming shortened V by 3 bases and J by 2 bases, and 8 bases separated the two germline ends. In the PCR, 60 Vbeta and 13 Jbeta primers were used. The protocol was immunoSEQ multiplex PCR, while the TCRdb copy is restricted to in-frame clones and leaves out a portion. The sample lists under 200,000 clones, approximately 80% seen once, with 8.5% in the top ten. The sequencing sample was made of PBMCs. The TCR originated in a male donor in good health and CMV-seropositive. The V and J genes are TRBV2 and TRBJ1-5; D not resolved. CDR3 sequence (DNA): TGTGCCAGCAGTGACATGGGAGGCAATCAGCCCCAGCATTTT. Protein sequence: CASSDMGGNQPQHF.